The 22 T cell receptor beta chains listed next were all sequenced from one sample in a study of type 1 regulatory T cells. TCRdb reprocessed the reads via MiXCR and lists one record per CDR3 protein. The sample has 13,000 to 15,000 distinct CDR3 sequences; approximately 14% are singletons. Their specific antigens are unknown. Sequencing input: cultured T cells, either the whole culture or a sorted T cell fraction (not recorded which). The receptors originated from a human donor in good health.

This clonotype was seen only a few times. The chain recombines TRBV5-1 with TRBJ1-6; the D gene is possibly TRBD1 (5 bases). CDR1 is SGHRS and CDR2 is YFSETQ in the germline V gene. The V end lost 4 bases, the J end lost 6 bases, and 17 bases lay between the germline ends. The CDR3 is 16 residues long. The CDR3 DNA reads TGCGCCAGCAGCCACCGGGACCGGAATGTTAATTCACCCCTCCACTTT. This sequence encodes CASSHRDRNVNSPLHF.

This clonotype appeared many times. This chain joins TRBV12-3 or TRBV12-4 and TRBJ1-1; D might be TRBD1 (6 bases). This CDR3 has 14 amino acids. Trimming removed 2 bases at V and 5 bases at J, with 12 bases between. The CDR3, as DNA: TGTGCCAGCAGTTTAAGGGGCCAGGGGACTGAAGCTTTCTTT. This encodes CASSLRGQGTEAFF.

This clonotype was seen at least ten times. The V and J genes are TRBV7-9 and TRBJ1-6; D is undetermined. CDR1 is SEHNR, CDR2 FQNEAQ, per germline (reference sequence). The CDR3 has 13 amino acids. Trimming took off 2 bases at V and 13 bases at J, with 12 bases between the two ends. The CDR3 nucleotides are TGTGCCAGCAGCTTAACTCAGTCATTTCCCCTCCACTTT. This encodes CASSLTQSFPLHF.

This clonotype appeared many times. The chain combines TRBV6-5 with TRBJ1-3; 8 positions match TRBD1. The CDR3 is 14 amino acids. Germline V gives CDR1 MNHEY, CDR2 SVGAGI. V shed 4 bases and J 3 bases; nucleotides not matched to a gene: 2. The CDR3 DNA reads as TGTGCCAGCAGTTTGGACAGGGTTGGAAACACCATATATTTT. Translation: CASSLDRVGNTIYF.

This clonotype was counted ten times or more. The chain uses TRBV10-3 and TRBJ2-5; TRBD2 is a possible D gene (6 bases). Germline V CDR1 and CDR2: ENHRY, SYGVKD. The V end was cut by 10 bases, the J end by 5 bases, with 17 bases between. The length of the CDR3 is 13 residues. The CDR3 protein is CATREAAGETQYF. CDR3 coding DNA: TGTGCCACCAGGGAGGCTGCGGGGGAGACCCAGTACTTC.

This clonotype was seen many times. This chain joins TRBV3-1 and TRBJ2-2, with D hard to call. V lost 1 base and J 7 bases, leaving 7 bases between the germline ends. CDR1 is LGHDT and CDR2 is YNNKEL in the germline V gene (reference sequence). The CDR3 length is 13 residues. CDR3 nucleotides: TGTGCCAGCAGCCAAGGTTCCCTCGGGGAGCTGTTTTTT. This encodes CASSQGSLGELFF.

This clonotype counts as medium-sized (0.01 to 0.1%). The chain uses TRBV6-2 or TRBV6-3 and TRBJ2-7, with D possibly TRBD2 on 5 matching bases. The CDR3 length is 15 residues. Looked up from germline, CDR1 is MNHEY and CDR2 is SVGEGT. V was clipped by 4 bases and J by 4 bases, with 17 bases between them. CDR3 sequence: CASSSLSGFGYEQYF. The CDR3 bases are TGTGCCAGCAGTTCACTCAGCGGCTTTGGATACGAGCAGTACTTC.

At least ten counts were recorded for this clonotype. The chain is built from TRBV5-1 and TRBJ2-7, with D maybe TRBD1 (6 bases). V gave up 3 bases and J gave up 2 bases, with 12 bases separating them. The CDR3 extends over 14 amino acids. Per germline, CDR1 SGHRS and CDR2 YFSETQ. The CDR3 spells CASSWMTGPYEQYF. DNA of the CDR3: TGCGCCAGCAGCTGGATGACAGGTCCCTACGAGCAGTACTTC.

This clonotype has more than one count but fewer than ten. J is TRBJ1-1 and V is TRBV20-1, with 12 positions matching TRBD1. This CDR3 contains 17 residues. Unmatched junction bases numbered 12, after V lost 3 bases and J lost 4 bases. Germline V gives CDR1 DFQATT, CDR2 SNEGSKA (reference sequence). The CDR3 sequence: CSARGPGQGARGTEAFF. As DNA, the CDR3 is TGCAGTGCTAGGGGACCGGGACAGGGGGCGCGGGGCACTGAAGCTTTCTTT.

This clonotype was detected many times. The V and J genes are TRBV2 and TRBJ2-2, with D maybe TRBD2 (6 bases). The CDR3 has 15 residues. Germline V CDR1 and CDR2: SNHLY, FYNNEI. V gave up 7 bases and J gave up 0 bases, with 12 bases separating them. CDR3 bases: TGTGCCAGCACGCGGGACCGCCCGAACACCGGGGAGCTGTTTTTT. Residues: CASTRDRPNTGELFF.

This clonotype came up many times. The rearrangement uses TRBV5-1 and TRBJ2-1; TRBD2 matches at 10 bases. CDR3 length equals 17 residues. Trimming at V came to 4 bases and at J to 7 bases, leaving 14 bases not matched to a gene. Per germline, CDR1 SGHRS and CDR2 YFSETQ. DNA of the CDR3: TGCGCCAGCAGCCCGAACGTTGGAGCGGGAGGGGTAAATGAGCAGTTCTTC. Encoded protein: CASSPNVGAGGVNEQFF.

This clonotype was detected ten times or more. The chain carries TRBV3-1 and TRBJ2-2; a possible D gene is TRBD2 (5 bases). The V end lost 6 bases, the J end lost 8 bases, and 16 bases lay between the germline ends. This CDR3 contains 14 residues. In germline, CDR1 is LGHDT, CDR2 YNNKEL (reference sequence). CDR3 in amino acids: CASSHLAAAGELFF. The CDR3 DNA is TGTGCCAGCAGTCATCTAGCAGCGGCGGGGGAGCTGTTTTTT. The full variable domain, completed using reference TRBV3-1 and TRBJ2-2, is DTAVSQTPKYLVTQMGNDKSIKCEQNLGHDTMYWYKQDSKKFLKIMFSYNNKELIINETVPNRFSPKSPDKAHLNLHINSLELGDSAVYFCASSHLAAAGELFFGEGSRLTVL.

Judged by abundance, this clonotype is medium-sized. The chain couples TRBV7-2 to TRBJ2-2, with D tentatively TRBD2 (6 bases). With 0 bases removed from V and 7 bases from J, the gap between germline ends came to 15 bases. CDR1 is SGHTA and CDR2 is FQGNSA in the germline V gene. CDR3 length: 16 residues. The CDR3 DNA sequence: TGTGCCAGCAGCTTAGCGCAGTCGGGGGTTGACGGGGAGCTGTTTTTT. Amino acids: CASSLAQSGVDGELFF.

This clonotype showed up many times. The chain joins TRBV7-3 to TRBJ2-1; 7 bases line up with TRBD2. The length of the CDR3 is 15 residues. Germline V lookup: CDR1 SGHTA, CDR2 FQGTGA. With 2 bases clipped from V and 5 bases from J, the junction kept 6 bases outside the gene matches. The CDR3 coding sequence is TGTGCCAGCAGCTTAGTAGCTAGCGGAAACAATGAGCAGTTCTTC. It encodes CASSLVASGNNEQFF.

This clonotype was observed at least ten times. Here the CDR3 DNA reads TGTGCCAGCAGGTCCGGTGCAGGGGGAAGTGAGCAGTACTTC. It translates to CASRSGAGGSEQYF. V gene TRBV28 combines with J gene TRBJ2-7; 7 positions agree with TRBD1. Germline V CDR1 and CDR2: MDHEN, SYDVKM. The J segment lost 7 bases and the V segment lost 6 bases, leaving 12 bases of the junction unmatched. The CDR3 totals 14 residues.

At least ten counts were recorded for this clonotype. The V and J genes are TRBV27 and TRBJ1-1, with TRBD1 matching 8 bases. Germline CDR1 reads MNHEY; CDR2 reads SMNVEV (reference sequence). CDR3 length: 13 amino acids. The junction had 0 bases not matched to a gene; V was cut back by 6 bases and J by 0 bases. This chain's CDR3 is CASRDRVNTEAFF. In DNA, the CDR3 is TGTGCCAGCAGGGACAGGGTGAACACTGAAGCTTTCTTT.

This clonotype occurred a few times. The chain links TRBV28 to TRBJ2-7, with D tentatively TRBD1 (6 bases). The V gene's germline CDR1 is MDHEN and CDR2 SYDVKM. The CDR3 is 14 amino acids. V was shortened by 3 bases and J by 4 bases, with 13 bases between the two germline ends. The DNA of the CDR3 is TGTGCCAGCAGTTTTTGGGGCAGGGGATACGAGCAGTACTTC. Protein: CASSFWGRGYEQYF.

This clonotype was recorded many times. V gene TRBV12-3 or TRBV12-4 combines with J gene TRBJ2-5; D unresolved. V was trimmed by 1 base and J by 5 bases, leaving 2 bases between them. The CDR3 is 11 amino acids. The DNA of the CDR3 is TGTGCCAGCAGTTTAGGGGAGACCCAGTACTTC. Encoded protein: CASSLGETQYF.

This chain connects TRBV29-1 to TRBJ2-3; 13 bases are a match to TRBD2. CDR3 length: 15 residues. Per germline, CDR1 SQVTM and CDR2 ANQGSEA. The junction had 4 bases not matched to a gene; V was cut back by 4 bases and J by 3 bases. The CDR3 spells CSVGGLAGETDTQYF. The CDR3 bases are TGCAGCGTTGGTGGACTAGCGGGAGAAACAGATACGCAGTATTTT.

This chain joins TRBV5-3 and TRBJ2-1, with D maybe TRBD2 (5 bases). TRBV5-3 is an open reading frame whose function is uncertain. The CDR3 sequence is 15 residues long. With 3 bases removed from V and 2 bases from J, the gap between germline ends came to 12 bases. Here the CDR3 DNA reads TGTGCCAGAAGCTCTGTGGGAGTAACCTACAATGAGCAGTTCTTC. This sequence encodes CARSSVGVTYNEQFF.

The chain links TRBV4-1 to TRBJ1-2, with 9 bases matching TRBD1. Trimming at V came to 0 bases and at J to 8 bases, leaving 7 bases not matched to a gene. The CDR3 loop spans 15 amino acids. CDR1 and CDR2 from the germline V gene are MGHRA and YSYEKL. CDR3 region: CASSQEGQGTGGYTF. CDR3 DNA: TGCGCCAGCAGCCAAGAAGGACAGGGGACGGGGGGCTACACCTTC.

A few counts support this clonotype. The V and J genes are TRBV20-1 and TRBJ1-5; 8 positions agree with TRBD1. The germline V gene has CDR1 DFQATT and CDR2 SNEGSKA (reference sequence). The CDR3 length is 14 residues. V was pared by 6 bases and J by 6 bases, with 10 bases of the junction left unmatched. This CDR3 is CSAGQGGESQPQHF. The CDR3 nucleotides are TGCAGTGCCGGACAGGGTGGGGAGTCTCAGCCCCAGCATTTT.